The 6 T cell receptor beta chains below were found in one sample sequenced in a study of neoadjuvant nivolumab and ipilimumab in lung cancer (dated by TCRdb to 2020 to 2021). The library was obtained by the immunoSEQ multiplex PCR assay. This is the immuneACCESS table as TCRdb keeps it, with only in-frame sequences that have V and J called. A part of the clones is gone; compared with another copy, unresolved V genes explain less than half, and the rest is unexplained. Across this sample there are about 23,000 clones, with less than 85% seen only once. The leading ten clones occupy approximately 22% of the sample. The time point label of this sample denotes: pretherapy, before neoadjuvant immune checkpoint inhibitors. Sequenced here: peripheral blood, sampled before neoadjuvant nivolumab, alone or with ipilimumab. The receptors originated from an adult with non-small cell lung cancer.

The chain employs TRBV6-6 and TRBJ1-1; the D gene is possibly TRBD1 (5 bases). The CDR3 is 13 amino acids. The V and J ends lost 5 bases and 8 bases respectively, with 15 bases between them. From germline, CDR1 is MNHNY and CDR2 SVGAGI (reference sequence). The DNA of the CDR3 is TGTGCCAGCAGTCCCCTCCGGGGCGGAGAAGCTTTCTTT. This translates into CASSPLRGGEAFF.

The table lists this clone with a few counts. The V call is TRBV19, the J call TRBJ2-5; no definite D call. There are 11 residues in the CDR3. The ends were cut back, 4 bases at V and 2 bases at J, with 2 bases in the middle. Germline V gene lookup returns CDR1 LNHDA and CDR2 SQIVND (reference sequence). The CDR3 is CASSTQETQYF. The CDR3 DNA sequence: TGTGCCAGTAGTACACAAGAGACCCAGTACTTC.

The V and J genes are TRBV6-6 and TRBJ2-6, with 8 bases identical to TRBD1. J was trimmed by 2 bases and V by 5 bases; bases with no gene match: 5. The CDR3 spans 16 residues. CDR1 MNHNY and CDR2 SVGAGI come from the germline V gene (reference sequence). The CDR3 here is CASSMTGVAGANVLTF. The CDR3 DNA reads TGTGCCAGCAGTATGACAGGGGTGGCTGGGGCCAACGTCCTGACTTTC.

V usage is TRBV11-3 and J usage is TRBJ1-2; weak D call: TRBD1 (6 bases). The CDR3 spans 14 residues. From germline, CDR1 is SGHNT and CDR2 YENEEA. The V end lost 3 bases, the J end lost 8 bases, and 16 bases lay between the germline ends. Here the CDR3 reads CASSFNHGGAGYTF. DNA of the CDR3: TGTGCCAGCAGCTTCAACCACGGGGGCGCGGGCTACACCTTC.

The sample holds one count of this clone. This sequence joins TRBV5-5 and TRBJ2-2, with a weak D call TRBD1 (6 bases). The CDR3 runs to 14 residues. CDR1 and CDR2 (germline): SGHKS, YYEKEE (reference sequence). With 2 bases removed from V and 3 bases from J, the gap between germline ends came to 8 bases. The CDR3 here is CASSFAGDTGELFF. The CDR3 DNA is TGTGCCAGCAGCTTCGCAGGGGACACCGGGGAGCTGTTTTTT. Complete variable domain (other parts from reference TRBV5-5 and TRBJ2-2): DAGVTQSPTHLIKTRGQQVTLRCSPISGHKSVSWYQQVLGQGPQFIFQYYEKEERGRGNFPDRFSARQFPNYSSELNVNALLLGDSALYLCASSFAGDTGELFFGEGSRLTVL.

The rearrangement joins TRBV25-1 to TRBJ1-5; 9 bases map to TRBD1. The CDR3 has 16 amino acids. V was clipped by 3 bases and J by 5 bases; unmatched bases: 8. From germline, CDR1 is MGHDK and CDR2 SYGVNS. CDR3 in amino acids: CASSDVDRGSDQPQHF. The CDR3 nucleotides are TGTGCCAGCAGTGATGTAGACAGGGGGAGTGATCAGCCCCAGCATTTT.